Each of the 6 T cell receptor beta chains below was sequenced from the same sample in a study of blood T cell repertoires in COVID-19. Libraries were prepared by immunoSEQ multiplex PCR; TCRdb keeps only in-frame clonotypes and omits some of them. Here the sample spans 320,000 or so clones, about 85% being singletons. The sequenced material came from PBMCs or T cells enriched from blood (not recorded which). All receptors derive from a woman aged 25 to 39 who had been exposed to COVID-19.

CDR3 region: CASSEYDGREGETQYF. CDR3 nucleotide sequence: TGTGCCAGCAGTGAATACGACGGACGGGAGGGTGAGACCCAGTACTTC. The V call is TRBV25-1, the J call TRBJ2-5; 8 bases agree with TRBD2. The length of the CDR3 is 16 residues. Germline V gene data show CDR1 as MGHDK and CDR2 as SYGVNS. The V gene end was trimmed by 0 bases and the J gene end by 5 bases; junction bases not matched to a gene: 8.

V is TRBV19 and J is TRBJ2-3; 7 bases align to TRBD1. In germline, CDR1 is LNHDA, CDR2 SQIVND (reference sequence). After removal of 3 bases from V and 3 bases from J, the junction contained 6 bases not matched to a gene. This CDR3 region has 15 residues. The CDR3 protein is CASSIGQVGTDTQYF. The CDR3 DNA follows: TGTGCCAGTAGTATCGGACAGGTTGGGACAGATACGCAGTATTTT.

V usage is TRBV11-2 and J usage is TRBJ2-2, with 9 bases identical to TRBD2. This CDR3 has 15 residues. J lost 7 bases, V lost 3 bases, and 6 bases had no gene match. Germline V lookup: CDR1 SGHAT, CDR2 FQNNGV. CDR3 in DNA: TGTGCCAGCAGCTTCCGCGGGGGGGCCGACGGGGAGCTGTTTTTT. It specifies CASSFRGGADGELFF.

This clone was found once. The chain employs TRBV4-2 and TRBJ1-6, with TRBD1 matching over 8 bases. Germline trimming cut 4 bases from V and 7 bases from J; bases unmatched to any gene: 12. CDR3 length: 17 residues. Germline V lookup: CDR1 LGHNA, CDR2 YNFKEQ. The DNA for the CDR3 is TGTGCCAGCAGCCCTCGAGGGCGCAGGGGGCGCAATTCACCCCTCCACTTT. This sequence encodes CASSPRGRRGRNSPLHF.

V usage is TRBV19 and J usage is TRBJ1-5; D perhaps matches TRBD1 (5 bases). Germline V lookup: CDR1 LNHDA, CDR2 SQIVND (reference sequence). The CDR3 length is 15 residues. V was trimmed by 3 bases and J by 7 bases, leaving 16 bases between them. The CDR3 reads CASSIWQGNGQPQHF. CDR3 coding DNA: TGTGCCAGTAGTATTTGGCAGGGAAACGGGCAGCCCCAGCATTTT.

The chain uses TRBV3-1 (or the pseudogene TRBV3-2) and TRBJ2-1; no reliable D call. Germline lookup yields CDR1 LGHDT and CDR2 YNNKEL (reference sequence). The CDR3 spans 12 residues. V was shortened by 2 bases and J by 4 bases, with 3 bases between the two germline ends. The CDR3 coding sequence is TGTGCCAGCAGCCAATATTACAATGAGCAGTTCTTC. Translating it yields CASSQYYNEQFF.